These T cell receptor beta chains were read from a single sample in a study of T cells in Graves' hyperthyroidism and ophthalmopathy. TCRdb fed the multiplex PCR reads into MiXCR, producing one record per CDR3 protein. The repertoire consists of some 550,000 distinct CDR3 sequences, with less than 25% occurring once and the leading ten covering roughly 29%. What was sequenced was blood. Source of these receptors: a man aged 18 to 30 with Graves' hyperthyroidism. Both conserved end residues are part of each CDR3. Each record gives: J gene, D gene, V gene, clone size, CDR3 DNA, CDR3 protein. The D gene is left open where the match is weak. Size is omitted from some rows. Given values are once, few, many or a class for expanded clones.

>TRBJ2-7|.|TRBV27|many
TGTGCCAGCAGTCTCCGGGACACCGTCTACGAGCAGTACTTC
CASSLRDTVYEQYF
>TRBJ2-3|TRBD2|TRBV29-1|many
TGCAGCGTAGTAGCGGGGGGCGTGACAGATACGCAGTATTTT
CSVVAGGVTDTQYF
>TRBJ1-1|TRBD1|TRBV19|.
TGTGCCACTCAGACAGGGGGCATGAACACTGAAGCTTTCTTT
CATQTGGMNTEAFF
>TRBJ1-1|TRBD1|TRBV27|many
TGTGCCAGCAGTCCCATTGGACAGGGGAACACTGAAGCTTTCTTT
CASSPIGQGNTEAFF
>TRBJ2-5|.|TRBV4-1|.
TGCGCCAGCAGCCAAGACCCCGTAACTAGGGCAGGGGAGACCCAGTACTTC
CASSQDPVTRAGETQYF
>TRBJ2-2|TRBD1|TRBV6-2/TRBV6-3|.
TGTGCCAGCAGTGGGCCGGGGACAGACACCGGGGAGCTGTTTTTT
CASSGPGTDTGELFF
>TRBJ2-7|.|TRBV12-3/TRBV12-4|many
TGTGCCAGCAGTTTAGTTCACAGATCCTACGAGCAGTACTTC
CASSLVHRSYEQYF
>TRBJ2-7|TRBD2|TRBV29-1|.
TGCAGCGTTGAGGCTAGCGGGAGAGGCTCCTACGAGCAGTACTTC
CSVEASGRGSYEQYF
>TRBJ2-7|.|TRBV30|few
TGTGCCTGGAGTGGGACTCAGGCTTCCCCCTACGAGCAGTACTTC
CAWSGTQASPYEQYF
>TRBJ2-7|.|TRBV9|many
TGTGCCAGCAGCGTAGGGTCGAGCAGCTTAACCTACGAGCAGTACTTC
CASSVGSSSLTYEQYF
>TRBJ2-7|.|TRBV19|.
TGTGCCAGTAGTACCACAGGGTTTAGAGACGAGCAGTACTTC
CASSTTGFRDEQYF
>TRBJ1-5|.|TRBV6-5|many
TGTGCCAGCACCGGACAGTGGGGTCAGCCCCAGCATTTT
CASTGQWGQPQHF
>TRBJ1-3|TRBD1|TRBV27|many
TGTGCCAGCAGTTCGACAGGGGGCGTAGGAAACACCATATATTTT
CASSSTGGVGNTIYF
>TRBJ2-2|.|TRBV7-2|.
TGTGCCAGCAGCTTCCCGGAGAACACCGGGGAGCTGTTTTTT
CASSFPENTGELFF
>TRBJ1-3|.|TRBV6-1|many
TGTGCCAGCAGTGAAGCGGGGTTTTCACCTTCTGGAAACACCATATATTTT
CASSEAGFSPSGNTIYF
>TRBJ1-1|.|TRBV6-2/TRBV6-3|many
TGTGCCAGCAGTAAGGGTGGTACTGAAGCTTTCTTT
CASSKGGTEAFF
>TRBJ1-1|.|TRBV6-5|many
TGTGCCAGCAGTTACCGCCCCTGGGGGACCGAAGCTTTCTTT
CASSYRPWGTEAFF
>TRBJ2-1|.|TRBV2|.
TGTGCCAGCACCACGAGGGGGTCCAATGAGCAGTTCTTC
CASTTRGSNEQFF
>TRBJ2-5|.|TRBV4-1|.
TGCGCCAGCAGCCTCCGATGGGACTACCAAGAGACCCAGTACTTC
CASSLRWDYQETQYF
>TRBJ1-3|.|TRBV2|many
TGTGCCAGCAGGGCCACACACTCTGGAAACACCATATATTTT
CASRATHSGNTIYF
>TRBJ1-1|TRBD1|TRBV6-1|many
TGTGCCAGCAGTGAAGACAGGGGGGAGACTGAAGCTCTCTTT
CASSEDRGETEALF
>TRBJ1-2|TRBD1|TRBV10-3|many
TGTGCCGCCCAACGGGACAGGGTGGATGGCTACACCTTC
CAAQRDRVDGYTF
>TRBJ1-1|.|TRBV10-3|many
TGTGCCATCCGCGTACGGGACAACTCGAACACTGAAGCTTTCTTT
CAIRVRDNSNTEAFF
>TRBJ1-2|TRBD1|TRBV12-3/TRBV12-4|few
TGTGCCAGCGTGGGGGGATTGACAGGGGGCAGATATGGCTACACCTTC
CASVGGLTGGRYGYTF
>TRBJ2-5|TRBD1|TRBV6-1|.
TGTGCCAGCTCTAGGGGTGGGACAGGGGGAAAGACCCAGTACTTC
CASSRGGTGGKTQYF
>TRBJ2-7|.|TRBV30|many
TGTGCCTGGAGTGTACGCGCTACCTACGAGCAGTACTTC
CAWSVRATYEQYF
>TRBJ1-3|.|TRBV6-5|.
TGTGCCAGCAGTTACTCGGAAAGGGGTGGAAACACCATATATTTT
CASSYSERGGNTIYF